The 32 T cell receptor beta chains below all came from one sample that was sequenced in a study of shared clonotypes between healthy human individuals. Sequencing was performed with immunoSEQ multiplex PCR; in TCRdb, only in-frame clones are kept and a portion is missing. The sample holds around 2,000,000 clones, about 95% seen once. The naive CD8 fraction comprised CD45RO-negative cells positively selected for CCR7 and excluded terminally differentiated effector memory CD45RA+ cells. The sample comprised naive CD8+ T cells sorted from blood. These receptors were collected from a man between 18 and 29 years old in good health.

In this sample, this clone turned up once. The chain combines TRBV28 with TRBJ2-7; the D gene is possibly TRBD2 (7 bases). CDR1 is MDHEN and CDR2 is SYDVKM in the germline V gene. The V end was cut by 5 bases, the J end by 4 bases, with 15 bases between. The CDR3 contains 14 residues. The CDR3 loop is CASSTQGGEYEQYF. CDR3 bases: TGTGCCAGCAGTACACAGGGAGGGGAGTACGAGCAGTACTTC.

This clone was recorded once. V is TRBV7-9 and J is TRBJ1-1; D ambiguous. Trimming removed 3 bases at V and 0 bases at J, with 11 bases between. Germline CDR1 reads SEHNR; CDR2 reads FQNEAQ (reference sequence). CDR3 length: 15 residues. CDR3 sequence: CASSLKVTMNTEAFF. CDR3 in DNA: TGTGCCAGCAGCTTGAAGGTGACAATGAACACTGAAGCTTTCTTT. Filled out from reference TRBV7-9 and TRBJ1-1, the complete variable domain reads DTGVSQNPRHKITKRGQNVTFRCDPISEHNRLYWYRQTLGQGPEFLTYFQNEAQLEKSRLLSDRFSAERPKGSFSTLEIQRTEQGDSAMYLCASSLKVTMNTEAFFGQGTRLTVV.

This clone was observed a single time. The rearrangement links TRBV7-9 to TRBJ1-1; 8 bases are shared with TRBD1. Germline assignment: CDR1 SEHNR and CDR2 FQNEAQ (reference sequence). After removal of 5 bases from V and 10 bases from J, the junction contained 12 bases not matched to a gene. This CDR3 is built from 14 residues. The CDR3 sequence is CASSRSTGEEVAFF. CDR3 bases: TGTGCCAGCAGCCGATCGACAGGGGAGGAGGTAGCTTTCTTT. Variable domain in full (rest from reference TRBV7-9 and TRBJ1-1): DTGVSQNPRHKITKRGQNVTFRCDPISEHNRLYWYRQTLGQGPEFLTYFQNEAQLEKSRLLSDRFSAERPKGSFSTLEIQRTEQGDSAMYLCASSRSTGEEVAFFGQGTRLTVV.

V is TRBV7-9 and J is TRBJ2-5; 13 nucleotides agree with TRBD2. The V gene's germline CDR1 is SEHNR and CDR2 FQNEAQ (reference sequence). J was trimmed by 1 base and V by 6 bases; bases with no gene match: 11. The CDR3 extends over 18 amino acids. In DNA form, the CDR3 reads TGTGCCAGCAGTGGACTAGCGGGGGCTCCTGTCCTCCAAGAGACCCAGTACTTC. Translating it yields CASSGLAGAPVLQETQYF.

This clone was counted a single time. The CDR3 DNA sequence: TGTGCCATCAGTGAGGCTAGCGGGGGGCCGACGGGAAACATTCAGTACTTC. Translating it yields CAISEASGGPTGNIQYF. This rearrangement joins TRBV10-3 to TRBJ2-4; 11 bases match TRBD2. V dropped 2 bases and J dropped 6; count of bases not matched to a gene: 9. CDR3 length: 17 residues. Looked up from germline, CDR1 is ENHRY and CDR2 is SYGVKD.

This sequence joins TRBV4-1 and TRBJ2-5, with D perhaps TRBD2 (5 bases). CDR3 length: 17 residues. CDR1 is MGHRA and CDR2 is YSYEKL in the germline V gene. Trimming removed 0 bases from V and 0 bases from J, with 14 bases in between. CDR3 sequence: CASSQDVDSEYQETQYF. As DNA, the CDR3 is TGCGCCAGCAGCCAAGATGTCGATAGCGAGTACCAAGAGACCCAGTACTTC.

The CDR3 sequence is CASSLASGTEQYF. The CDR3, as DNA: TGCGCCAGCAGCTTGGCCTCAGGGACCGAGCAGTACTTC. This chain connects TRBV5-1 to TRBJ2-5; D may be TRBD1 or TRBD2 (5 bases each). Near its end, the DNA agrees better with TRBJ2-7, so the J call may be wrong. The germline CDR1 and CDR2 sequences are SGHRS and YFSETQ. The CDR3 runs to 13 residues.

The CDR3 reads CASSFGTAYEQFF. The CDR3 coding sequence is TGTGCCAGCAGCTTCGGGACCGCTTATGAGCAGTTCTTC. V usage is TRBV7-9 and J usage is TRBJ2-1; D is tentatively TRBD1 or TRBD2 (5 bases each). The germline V and J ends were trimmed by 3 bases and 8 bases, with 11 bases remaining between them. The V gene's germline CDR1 is SEHNR and CDR2 FQNEAQ (reference sequence). The CDR3 totals 13 residues. The variable domain in full, with the rest retrieved from reference TRBV7-9 and TRBJ2-1, is DTGVSQNPRHKITKRGQNVTFRCDPISEHNRLYWYRQTLGQGPEFLTYFQNEAQLEKSRLLSDRFSAERPKGSFSTLEIQRTEQGDSAMYLCASSFGTAYEQFFGPGTRLTVL.

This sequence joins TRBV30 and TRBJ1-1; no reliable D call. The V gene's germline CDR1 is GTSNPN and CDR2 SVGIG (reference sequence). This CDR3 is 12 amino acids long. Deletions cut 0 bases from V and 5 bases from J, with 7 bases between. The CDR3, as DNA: TGTGCCTGGAGTGTAACTTGGACTGAAGCTTTCTTT. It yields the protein CAWSVTWTEAFF.

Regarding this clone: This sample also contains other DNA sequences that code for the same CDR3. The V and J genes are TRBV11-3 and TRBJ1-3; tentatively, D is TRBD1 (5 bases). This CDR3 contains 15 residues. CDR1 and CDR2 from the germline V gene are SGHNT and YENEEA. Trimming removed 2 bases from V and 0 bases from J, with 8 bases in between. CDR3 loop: CASSLSGTSGNTIYF. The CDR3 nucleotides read TGTGCCAGCAGCTTATCCGGGACCTCTGGAAACACCATATATTTT.

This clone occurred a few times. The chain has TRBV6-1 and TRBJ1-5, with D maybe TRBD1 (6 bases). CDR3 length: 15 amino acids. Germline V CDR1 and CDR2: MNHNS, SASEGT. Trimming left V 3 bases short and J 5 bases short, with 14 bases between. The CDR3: CASSEDTGRYQPQHF. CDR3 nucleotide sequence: TGTGCCAGCAGTGAGGATACAGGGAGGTATCAGCCCCAGCATTTT.

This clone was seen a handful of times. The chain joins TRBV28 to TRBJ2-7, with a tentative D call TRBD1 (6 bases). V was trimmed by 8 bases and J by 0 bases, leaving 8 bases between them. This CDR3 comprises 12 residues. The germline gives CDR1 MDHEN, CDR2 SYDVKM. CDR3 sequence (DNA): TGTGCCAGCCGGGACAACTCCTACGAGCAGTACTTC. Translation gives CASRDNSYEQYF.

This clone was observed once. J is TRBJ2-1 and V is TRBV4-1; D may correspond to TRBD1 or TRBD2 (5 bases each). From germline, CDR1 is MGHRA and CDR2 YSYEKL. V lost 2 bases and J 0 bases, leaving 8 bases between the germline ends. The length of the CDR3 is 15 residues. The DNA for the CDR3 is TGCGCCAGCAGCCAATATGGGGGCTCCTACAATGAGCAGTTCTTC. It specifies CASSQYGGSYNEQFF.

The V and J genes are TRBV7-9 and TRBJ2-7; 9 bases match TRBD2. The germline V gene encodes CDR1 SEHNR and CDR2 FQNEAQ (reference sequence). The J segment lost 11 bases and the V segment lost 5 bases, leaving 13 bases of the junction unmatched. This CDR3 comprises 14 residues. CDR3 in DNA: TGTGCCAGCAGCCGGGACGCGGGAGGGTTGGTCAAGTACTTC. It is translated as CASSRDAGGLVKYF.

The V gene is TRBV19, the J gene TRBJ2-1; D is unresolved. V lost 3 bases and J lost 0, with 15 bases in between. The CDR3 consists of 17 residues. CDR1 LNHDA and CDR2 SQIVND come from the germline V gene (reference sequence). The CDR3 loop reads CASSMVGLTSSYNEQFF. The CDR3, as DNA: TGTGCCAGTAGTATGGTCGGGCTAACCAGCTCCTACAATGAGCAGTTCTTC. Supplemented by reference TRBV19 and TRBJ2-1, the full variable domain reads DGGITQSPKYLFRKEGQNVTLSCEQNLNHDAMYWYRQDPGQGLRLIYYSQIVNDFQKGDIAEGYSVSREKKESFPLTVTSAQKNPTAFYLCASSMVGLTSSYNEQFFGPGTRLTVL.

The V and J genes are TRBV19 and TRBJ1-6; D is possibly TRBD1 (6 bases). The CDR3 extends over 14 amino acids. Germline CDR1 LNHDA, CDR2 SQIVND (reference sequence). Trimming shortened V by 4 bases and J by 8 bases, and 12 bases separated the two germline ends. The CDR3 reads CASSTRTDYSPLHF. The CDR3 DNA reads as TGTGCCAGTAGTACCCGGACAGATTATTCACCCCTCCACTTT.

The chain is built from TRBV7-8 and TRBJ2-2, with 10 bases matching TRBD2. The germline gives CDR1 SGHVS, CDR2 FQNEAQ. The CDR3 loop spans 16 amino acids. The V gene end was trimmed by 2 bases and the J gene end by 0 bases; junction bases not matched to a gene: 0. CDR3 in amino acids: CASSLLAGANTGELFF. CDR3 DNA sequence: TGTGCCAGCAGCTTACTAGCGGGGGCGAACACCGGGGAGCTGTTTTTT.

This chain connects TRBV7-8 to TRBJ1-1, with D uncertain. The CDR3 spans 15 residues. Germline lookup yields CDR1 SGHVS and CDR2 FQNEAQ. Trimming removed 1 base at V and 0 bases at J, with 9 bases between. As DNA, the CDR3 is TGTGCCAGCAGCTTAGGAGCAGACATGAACACTGAAGCTTTCTTT. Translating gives CASSLGADMNTEAFF.

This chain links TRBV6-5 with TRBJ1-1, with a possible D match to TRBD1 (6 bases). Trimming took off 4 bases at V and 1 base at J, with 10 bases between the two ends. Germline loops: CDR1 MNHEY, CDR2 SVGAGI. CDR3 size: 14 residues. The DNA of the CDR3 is TGTGCCAGCAGTTTACTGACAGGGAACACTGAAGCTTTCTTT. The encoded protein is CASSLLTGNTEAFF.

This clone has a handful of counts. The CDR3 spells CAWSAGTGSTEAFF. As DNA, the CDR3 is TGTGCCTGGTCTGCCGGGACAGGGAGTACTGAAGCTTTCTTT. The rearrangement joins TRBV30 to TRBJ1-1; 9 bases map to TRBD1. The CDR3 is 14 residues long. Trimming cost V 5 bases and J 5 bases; bases outside gene matches: 9. The germline gives CDR1 GTSNPN, CDR2 SVGIG (reference sequence).

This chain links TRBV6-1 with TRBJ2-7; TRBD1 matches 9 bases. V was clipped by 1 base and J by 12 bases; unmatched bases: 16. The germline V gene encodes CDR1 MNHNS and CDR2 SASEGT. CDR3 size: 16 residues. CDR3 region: CASSEDVWTGVGYWYF. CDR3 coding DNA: TGTGCCAGCAGTGAAGATGTTTGGACAGGGGTTGGCTATTGGTACTTC.

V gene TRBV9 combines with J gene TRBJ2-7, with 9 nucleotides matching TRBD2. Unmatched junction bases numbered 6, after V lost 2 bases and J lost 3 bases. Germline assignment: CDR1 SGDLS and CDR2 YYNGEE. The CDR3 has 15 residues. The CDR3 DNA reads TGTGCCAGCAGCGTTGGGGTTAGCGGGGGCTACGAGCAGTACTTC. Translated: CASSVGVSGGYEQYF.

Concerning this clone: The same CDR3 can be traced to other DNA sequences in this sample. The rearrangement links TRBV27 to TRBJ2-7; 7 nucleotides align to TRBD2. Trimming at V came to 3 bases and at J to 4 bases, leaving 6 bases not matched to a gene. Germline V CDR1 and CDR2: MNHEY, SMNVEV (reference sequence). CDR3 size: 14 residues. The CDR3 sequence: CASSLGGRSYEQYF. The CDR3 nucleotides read TGTGCCAGCAGTTTGGGGGGGAGGTCATACGAGCAGTACTTC.

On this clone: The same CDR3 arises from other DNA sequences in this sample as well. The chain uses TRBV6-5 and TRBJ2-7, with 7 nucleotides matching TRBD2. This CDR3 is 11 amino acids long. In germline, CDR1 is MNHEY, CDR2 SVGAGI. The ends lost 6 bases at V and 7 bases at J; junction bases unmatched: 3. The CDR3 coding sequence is TGTGCCAGCAGCTGGGGGGGGGAGCAGTACTTC. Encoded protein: CASSWGGEQYF.

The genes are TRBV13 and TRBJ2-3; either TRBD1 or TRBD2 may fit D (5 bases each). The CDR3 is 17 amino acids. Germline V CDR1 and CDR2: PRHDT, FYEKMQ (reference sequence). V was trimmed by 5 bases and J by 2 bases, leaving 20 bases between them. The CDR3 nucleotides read TGTGCCAGCAGCACCGCCGGGACCCTGACGGCCACAGATACGCAGTATTTT. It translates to CASSTAGTLTATDTQYF.

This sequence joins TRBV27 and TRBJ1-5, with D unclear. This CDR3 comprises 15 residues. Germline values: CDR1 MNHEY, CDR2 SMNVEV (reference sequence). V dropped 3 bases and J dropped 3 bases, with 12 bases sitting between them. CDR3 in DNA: TGTGCCAGCAGTTTTGGTTACTCGAACAATCAGCCCCAGCATTTT. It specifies CASSFGYSNNQPQHF.

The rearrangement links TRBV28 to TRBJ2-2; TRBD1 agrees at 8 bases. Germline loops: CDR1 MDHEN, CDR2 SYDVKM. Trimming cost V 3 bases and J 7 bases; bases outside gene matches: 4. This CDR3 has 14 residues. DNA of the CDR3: TGTGCCAGCAGTTTGACAGGGGATGTCGGGGAGCTGTTTTTT. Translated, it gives CASSLTGDVGELFF. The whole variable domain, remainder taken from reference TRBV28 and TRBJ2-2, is DVKVTQSSRYLVKRTGEKVFLECVQDMDHENMFWYRQDPGLGLRLIYFSYDVKMKEKGDIPEGYSVSREKKERFSLILESASTNQTSMYLCASSLTGDVGELFFGEGSRLTVL.

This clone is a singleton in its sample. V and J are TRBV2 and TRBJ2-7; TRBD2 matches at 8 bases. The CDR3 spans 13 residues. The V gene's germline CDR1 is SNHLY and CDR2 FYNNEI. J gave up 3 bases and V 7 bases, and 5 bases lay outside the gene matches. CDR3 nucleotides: TGTGCCAGCAAGGGACTAGATCGCTACGAGCAGTACTTC. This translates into CASKGLDRYEQYF.

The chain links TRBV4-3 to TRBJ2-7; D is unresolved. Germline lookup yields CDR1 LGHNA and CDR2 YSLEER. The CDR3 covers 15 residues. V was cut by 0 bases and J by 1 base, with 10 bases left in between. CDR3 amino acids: CASSQDREPSYEQYF. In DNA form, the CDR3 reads TGCGCCAGCAGCCAAGACCGAGAACCTTCCTACGAGCAGTACTTC.

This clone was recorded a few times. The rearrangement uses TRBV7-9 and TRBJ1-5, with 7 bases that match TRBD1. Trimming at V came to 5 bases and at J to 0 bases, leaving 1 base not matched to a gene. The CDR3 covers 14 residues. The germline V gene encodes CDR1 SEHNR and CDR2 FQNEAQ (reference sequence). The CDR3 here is CASSRQGSNQPQHF. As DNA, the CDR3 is TGTGCCAGCAGCCGACAGGGTAGCAATCAGCCCCAGCATTTT.

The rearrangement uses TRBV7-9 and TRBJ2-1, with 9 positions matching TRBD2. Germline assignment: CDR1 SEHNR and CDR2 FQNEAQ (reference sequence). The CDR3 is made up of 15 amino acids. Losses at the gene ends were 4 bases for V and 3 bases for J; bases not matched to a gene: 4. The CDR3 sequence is CASSSIAGVYNEQFF. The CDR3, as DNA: TGTGCCAGCAGCTCCATAGCGGGGGTCTACAATGAGCAGTTCTTC.

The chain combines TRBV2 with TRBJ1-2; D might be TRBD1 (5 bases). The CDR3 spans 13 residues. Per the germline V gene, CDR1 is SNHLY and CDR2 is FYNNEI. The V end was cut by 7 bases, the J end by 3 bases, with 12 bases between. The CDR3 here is CASIRPGDYGYTF. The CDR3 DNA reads TGTGCCAGCATCCGTCCGGGGGACTATGGCTACACCTTC.